This T cell receptor beta chain is drawn from a study of blood T cell repertoires in COVID-19. Seattle patient enrollment occurred during active infection, with longitudinal follow-up thereafter. Clones were sequenced by immunoSEQ multiplex PCR, and TCRdb holds only the in-frame ones, with some missing. The sample records 75,000 to 95,000 clones, about 74% being singletons. Only a few counts were recorded for this clone. The germline V gene has CDR1 KGHDR and CDR2 SFDVKD. Trimming removed 4 bases from V and 2 bases from J; junction bases left unmatched: 9. The CDR3 runs to 17 residues. The material sequenced was peripheral blood. The clonotype comes from a man in his 70s with COVID-19, enrolled during active disease. The chain carries TRBV24-1 and TRBJ2-2; the match to TRBD2 covers 7 bases. DNA for the CDR3: TGTGCCACCAGTGACCATACGACTAGCCGAAACACCGGGGAGCTGTTTTTT. This gives the protein CATSDHTTSRNTGELFF.